This TCR beta chain was sequenced during a study of blood T cell repertoires in COVID-19. Study information: The United States, Italy and Spain were the sources of the acute and convalescent COVID-19 samples. PBMCs, B-cell-depleted T cells, or T cells provided the cDNA or gDNA that made up the material.

Per the study methods: Estimates of nucleated cell counts were drawn from the amplification of reference gene primers. Using immunoSEQ multiplex PCR, the repertoire was profiled, and TCRdb retains in-frame clones only, with some absent. The V and J calls and clone size come from that table; D and trimming were worked out from the DNA. The sample shows more than 70,000 clones, roughly 73% of them seen only once. Germline CDR1 reads MNHEY; CDR2 reads SVGAGI. V shed 0 bases and J 11 bases; nucleotides not matched to a gene: 3. The CDR3 length is 12 residues. The sequenced material came from peripheral blood. This receptor was identified in a human donor in a cohort sampled during active COVID-19. This sequence joins TRBV6-5 and TRBJ1-1; 7 positions agree with TRBD1. The CDR3 protein is CASSYSGGAAFF. The CDR3 region has the DNA TGTGCCAGCAGTTACTCAGGGGGCGCGGCTTTCTTT.